This T cell receptor beta chain stems from a study of response to subunit inactivated influenza vaccine. This clonotype was seen more than once but under ten times. Its antigen is unknown. Study observations and caveats: With each seasonal influenza vaccination, the authors suggested, few new T cells are recruited.

This CDR3 region has 15 residues. V dropped 1 base and J dropped 7 bases, with 19 bases sitting between them. CDR1 and CDR2 (germline): DFQATT, SNEGSKA (reference sequence). From the RT-PCR reads, TCRdb called clonotypes with MiXCR, one entry per CDR3 protein. Here the sample spans roughly 700,000 distinct CDR3 sequences, over 11% being singletons. The chain links TRBV20-1 to TRBJ2-5; D possibly uses TRBD1 or TRBD2 (5 bases each). This sequence was found in a man in his fifties or sixties who received an inactivated influenza vaccine. The sample here was PBMCs from blood, taken 14 days before vaccination. CDR3 coding DNA: TGCAGTGCTAGAGCCCCGGGGCAGAAGCCTGGGACCCAGTACTTC. Its protein is CSARAPGQKPGTQYF.